Here is one TCR beta chain with its context. Its antigen is currently unknown. This entry comes from a study of shared clonotypes between healthy human individuals. Looking at the study overall: Three men and a couple of women, aged 18 to 49, were donors.

J was trimmed by 7 bases and V by 6 bases; bases with no gene match: 10. In germline, CDR1 is MNHEY, CDR2 SMNVEV (reference sequence). The length of the CDR3 is 14 residues. Method: immunoSEQ multiplex PCR; TCRdb's copy keeps in-frame clones and lacks some. The sample shows about 600,000 clones, around three quarters of them seen only once. The unsorted samples took tens of millions of PBMCs to get genomic DNA. Study-wide results and caveats: Among donors, the sharing of clonotypes was expected to be influenced by sequencing depth.

Sequenced input: PBMCs. The chain employs TRBV27 and TRBJ1-2; the match to TRBD1 covers 8 bases. The sequence came from a woman aged 40 to 50 in good health. Some clones in this sample may be carry-over from other donors' samples. This CDR3 is CASRPVGQGGGYTF. The CDR3 nucleotides are TGTGCCAGCAGGCCCGTCGGACAGGGAGGTGGCTACACCTTC.